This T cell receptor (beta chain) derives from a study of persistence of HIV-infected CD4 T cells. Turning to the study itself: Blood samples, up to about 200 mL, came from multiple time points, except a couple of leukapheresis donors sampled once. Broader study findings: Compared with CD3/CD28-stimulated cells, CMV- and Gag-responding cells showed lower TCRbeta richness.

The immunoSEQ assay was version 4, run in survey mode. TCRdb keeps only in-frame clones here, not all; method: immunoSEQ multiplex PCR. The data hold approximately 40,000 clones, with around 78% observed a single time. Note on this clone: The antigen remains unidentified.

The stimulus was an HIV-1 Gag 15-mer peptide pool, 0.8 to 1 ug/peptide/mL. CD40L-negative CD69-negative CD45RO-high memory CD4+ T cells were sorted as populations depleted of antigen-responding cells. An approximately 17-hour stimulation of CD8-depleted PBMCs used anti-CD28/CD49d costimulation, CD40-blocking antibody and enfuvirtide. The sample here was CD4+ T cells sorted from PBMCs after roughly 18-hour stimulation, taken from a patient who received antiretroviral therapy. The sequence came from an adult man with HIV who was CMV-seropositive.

The DNA of the CDR3 is TGTGCCAGCAGCTTGAAAAACGATGCAGGTTCGTATAGCAATCAGCCCCAGCATTTT. Translating it yields CASSLKNDAGSYSNQPQHF. The chain recombines TRBV5-4 with TRBJ1-5; D gene unclear. The CDR3 has 19 residues. Trimming removed 1 base at V and 0 bases at J, with 20 bases between. CDR1 SGHNT and CDR2 YYREEE come from the germline V gene (reference sequence).